This T cell receptor (beta chain) is drawn from a study of CD4+ T cells in melanoma. CDR3 size: 14 residues. V shed 3 bases and J shed 0 bases, with 11 bases lying between them. Germline loops: CDR1 GTSNPN, CDR2 SVGIG (reference sequence). As for this clone: Antigen unknown.

Study-level points and caveats: CD8+ T cell, macrophage and B cell function reportedly correlated with neoantigen-specific CD4+ T cells. Diverse differentiation states were reported for melanoma neoantigen-specific CD4+ T cells.

Data came from immunoSEQ multiplex PCR; TCRdb stores just in-frame clones and leaves some out. Here the sample spans fewer than 20,000 clones, approximately 83% being singletons. The sequencing input was cells from a culture (not recorded whether cultured in vitro). This sequence joins TRBV30 and TRBJ1-1, with D unresolved. This TCR was sampled from a human donor with melanoma. Written as DNA, the CDR3 is TGTGCCTGGAGCCGACTTAGCATGAACACTGAAGCTTTCTTT. Translating gives CAWSRLSMNTEAFF.